This passage covers 19 T cell receptor beta chains from one sample sequenced in a study of blood T cell repertoires in COVID-19. The table came from immunoSEQ multiplex PCR; TCRdb's copy has only in-frame clones and leaves some out. The repertoire holds roughly 140,000 clones, with roughly 80% as singletons. The sequenced material came from peripheral blood. The source is a human donor in a cohort sampled during active COVID-19.

This clone was counted only a few times. V gene TRBV18 combines with J gene TRBJ2-2; 13 bases are shared with TRBD2. This CDR3 is built from 17 residues. Losses at the gene ends were 0 bases for V and 5 bases for J; bases not matched to a gene: 3. Per the germline V gene, CDR1 is KGHSH and CDR2 is LQKENI. The CDR3 here is CASSPPRLAGGTGELFF. CDR3 sequence (DNA): TGTGCCAGCTCACCACCGAGACTAGCGGGGGGAACCGGGGAGCTGTTTTTT.

This clone has a handful of counts. The chain combines TRBV7-8 with TRBJ1-6; D ambiguous. CDR1 SGHVS and CDR2 FQNEAQ come from the germline V gene. CDR3 length: 14 amino acids. Trimming cost V 0 bases and J 8 bases, with 8 bases left between them. The CDR3 nucleotides are TGTGCCAGCAGCTTAGCTGACACCGATTCACCCCTCCACTTT. Amino acid sequence: CASSLADTDSPLHF.

This clone was picked up one time. The gene calls are TRBV6-2 or TRBV6-3 and TRBJ1-1; D is unresolved. This CDR3 has 15 residues. The germline V gene encodes CDR1 MNHEY and CDR2 SVGEGT. The germline V and J ends were trimmed by 2 bases and 0 bases, with 10 bases remaining between them. The CDR3 protein is CASSYPSLMNTEAFF. For the CDR3, the DNA is TGTGCCAGCAGTTACCCGAGCCTCATGAACACTGAAGCTTTCTTT.

The rearrangement links TRBV28 to TRBJ1-2; 10 bases line up with TRBD1. CDR3 length equals 14 residues. CDR1 and CDR2 (germline): MDHEN, SYDVKM. J was trimmed by 3 bases and V by 7 bases; bases with no gene match: 5. The CDR3 coding sequence is TGTGCCAGCACGTTTGGGACAGGGGACTATGGCTACACCTTC. Its translation is CASTFGTGDYGYTF.

J is TRBJ2-7 and V is TRBV5-1, with TRBD2 matching over 8 bases. With 0 bases clipped from V and 12 bases from J, the junction kept 14 bases outside the gene matches. This CDR3 comprises 15 residues. Germline V CDR1 and CDR2: SGHRS, YFSETQ. The CDR3 coding sequence is TGCGCCAGCAGCTTGGTTCTGTCGACGGGAGGGTATAGGTACTTC. Encoded protein: CASSLVLSTGGYRYF.

V usage is TRBV18 and J usage is TRBJ1-1, with D perhaps matching TRBD1 (6 bases). V shed 5 bases and J shed 6 bases, with 19 bases lying between them. The CDR3 runs 15 residues. Germline CDR1 reads KGHSH; CDR2 reads LQKENI. CDR3 loop: CASSSQQGFSPEAFF. The CDR3 DNA is TGTGCCAGCTCATCCCAACAGGGCTTCAGCCCTGAAGCTTTCTTT. The full variable domain, completed using reference TRBV18 and TRBJ1-1, is NAGVMQNPRHLVRRRGQEARLRCSPMKGHSHVYWYRQLPEEGLKFMVYLQKENIIDESGMPKERFSAEFPKEGPSILRIQQVVRGDSAAYFCASSSQQGFSPEAFFGQGTRLTVV.

This clone was seen just once. The chain couples TRBV4-3 to TRBJ2-7; the D gene is possibly TRBD1 (5 bases). The germline gives CDR1 LGHNA, CDR2 YSLEER. V lost 3 bases, J lost 4 bases, and 16 bases lay in between. This CDR3 is 15 amino acids long. The CDR3 sequence: CASSQGPGRAYEQYF. In DNA, the CDR3 is TGCGCCAGCAGCCAGGGGCCCGGACGAGCTTACGAGCAGTACTTC.

This chain connects TRBV19 to TRBJ1-2; no definite D call. The CDR3 has 16 amino acids. V shed 7 bases and J shed 0 bases, with 18 bases lying between them. Germline V lookup: CDR1 LNHDA, CDR2 SQIVND (reference sequence). The CDR3 DNA sequence: TGTGCCAGTATAGGGAGATCGACCTCGTCTAACTATGGCTACACCTTC. It encodes CASIGRSTSSNYGYTF.

The chain links TRBV5-1 to TRBJ2-3; D is perhaps TRBD2 (5 bases). Per germline, CDR1 SGHRS and CDR2 YFSETQ. The CDR3 totals 15 residues. V lost 0 bases to trimming and J lost 5 bases, with 13 bases between them. The DNA of the CDR3 is TGCGCCAGCAGCTTGGCCTTTGCTCGGGGAGATACGCAGTATTTT. Translated, it gives CASSLAFARGDTQYF.

The CDR3 spells CAWSVQGPGAAFF. The CDR3 nucleotides read TGTGCCTGGAGTGTACAGGGTCCCGGCGCGGCTTTCTTT. The J gene is TRBJ1-1, the V gene TRBV30, with D possibly being TRBD1 (6 bases). Germline CDR1 is GTSNPN and CDR2 is SVGIG (reference sequence). CDR3 length equals 13 residues. Trimming stripped 0 bases from V and 11 bases from J, with 16 bases between. Full variable domain (outside the CDR3, taken from reference TRBV30 and TRBJ1-1): SQTIHQWPATLVQPVGSPLSLECTVEGTSNPNLYWYRQAAGRGLQLLFYSVGIGQISSEVPQNLSASRPQDRQFILSSKKLLLSDSGFYLCAWSVQGPGAAFFGQGTRLTVV.

The V gene is TRBV21-1, the J gene TRBJ2-7; TRBD1, the D gene given by the table, was not confirmed from the DNA. TRBV21-1 counts as a pseudogene. The CDR3 is made up of 14 amino acids. CDR3 loop: CASSLQGASYEQYF. The CDR3 nucleotides read TGTGCCAGCAGCTTGCAGGGGGCCTCCTACGAGCAGTACTTC.

V and J are TRBV4-3 and TRBJ2-3; TRBD2 matches 9 bases. The CDR3 length is 16 residues. V lost 1 base, J lost 6 bases, and 8 bases stayed unmatched. The germline gives CDR1 LGHNA, CDR2 YSLEER. CDR3 residues: CASSQVPAGGIDTQYF. The CDR3 bases are TGCGCCAGCAGCCAAGTTCCAGCGGGGGGAATTGATACGCAGTATTTT.

The chain joins TRBV3-1 (or the pseudogene TRBV3-2) to TRBJ1-2, with 7 bases identical to TRBD1. CDR1 LGHDT and CDR2 YNNKEL come from the germline V gene (reference sequence). This CDR3 region has 18 residues. Losses at the gene ends were 4 bases for V and 0 bases for J; bases not matched to a gene: 14. The CDR3 sequence is CASSPLGRGVQANYGYTF. The CDR3 nucleotides are TGTGCCAGCAGCCCACTGGGCAGGGGGGTTCAAGCTAACTATGGCTACACCTTC.

This chain links TRBV23-1 with TRBJ2-3; TRBD2 agrees at 7 bases. TRBV23-1 is placed among ORFs of uncertain function. This CDR3 has 18 residues. The V segment lost 0 bases and the J segment 1 base; nucleotides outside the gene matches: 10. The CDR3 sequence: CASSQSGGGSLRTDTQYF. CDR3 in DNA: TGCGCCAGCAGTCAATCTGGGGGGGGGTCCCTTCGCACAGATACGCAGTATTTT.

This chain uses TRBV21-1 with TRBJ1-2. TRBV21-1 is termed a pseudogene. The CDR3 covers 13 residues. CDR3 in amino acids: CASSKEASYGYTF. CDR3 DNA sequence: TGTGCCAGCAGCAAGGAGGCGTCCTATGGCTACACCTTC.

This chain connects TRBV12-3 or TRBV12-4 to TRBJ1-2; 9 bases are shared with TRBD1. The CDR3 totals 12 residues. Trimming at V came to 6 bases and at J to 9 bases, leaving 5 bases not matched to a gene. The DNA for the CDR3 is TGTGCCAGCAGCTGGACAGGGGACAGCTACACCTTC. It specifies CASSWTGDSYTF.

The chain combines TRBV6-5 with TRBJ2-3, with 11 bases aligning to TRBD2. Germline CDR1 reads MNHEY; CDR2 reads SVGAGI. The CDR3 runs 15 residues. The ends lost 6 bases at V and 5 bases at J; junction bases unmatched: 7. CDR3 in amino acids: CASRRSGGAGDTQYF. DNA of the CDR3: TGTGCCAGCAGACGTAGCGGGGGGGCTGGAGATACGCAGTATTTT.

The chain joins TRBV4-2 to TRBJ2-5; TRBD1 matches 11 bases. J gave up 5 bases and V 4 bases, and 3 bases lay outside the gene matches. This CDR3 is 14 amino acids long. Germline V gene data show CDR1 as LGHNA and CDR2 as YNFKEQ. Written as DNA, the CDR3 is TGTGCCAGCAGCCCGGGACAGGGGGGGGAGACCCAGTACTTC. Translated, it gives CASSPGQGGETQYF.

The chain has TRBV13 and TRBJ2-7; D call uncertain. Trimming removed 2 bases at V and 2 bases at J, with 10 bases between. The CDR3 totals 14 residues. Germline V CDR1 and CDR2: PRHDT, FYEKMQ (reference sequence). The CDR3 nucleotides read TGTGCCAGCAGCTTAAGAGTCCCTCCCTACGAGCAGTACTTC. It encodes CASSLRVPPYEQYF.